These 11 T cell receptor beta chains were all obtained from the same sample, sequenced in a study of blood T cell repertoires in COVID-19. Only in-frame clones appear in the TCRdb table, and some are missing; sequencing was by immunoSEQ multiplex PCR. This table holds under 200,000 clones, about nine tenths found once. Sequencing input: PBMCs or T cells enriched from blood (not recorded which). Receptor source: a woman between 18 and 29 years old who had recovered from COVID-19.

The chain is built from TRBV4-1 and TRBJ1-3; D gene uncertain. V lost 1 base to trimming and J lost 4 bases, with 17 bases between them. Germline V lookup: CDR1 MGHRA, CDR2 YSYEKL. This CDR3 is 17 amino acids long. CDR3 residues: CASSQASLRDEGNTIYF. CDR3 DNA sequence: TGCGCCAGCAGCCAAGCTTCCCTTCGGGATGAGGGAAACACCATATATTTT.

This clone was observed a single time. This may be a read error, as it is one base from a much larger clone. J is TRBJ1-6 and V is TRBV28, with 10 nucleotides matching TRBD1. Losses at the gene ends were 6 bases for V and 7 bases for J; bases not matched to a gene: 3. The CDR3 covers 14 residues. CDR1 is MDHEN, CDR2 SYDVKM, per germline. CDR3 protein: CASSGQGGNSPLHF. The CDR3 DNA follows: TGTGCCAGCAGCGGACAGGGGGGGAATTCACCCCTCCACTTT. Complete variable domain (other parts from reference TRBV28 and TRBJ1-6): DVKVTQSSRYLVKRTGEKVFLECVQDMDHENMFWYRQDPGLGLRLIYFSYDVKMKEKGDIPEGYSVSREKKERFSLILESASTNQTSMYLCASSGQGGNSPLHFGNGTRLTVT.

This chain connects TRBV28 to TRBJ2-3, with 11 bases aligning to TRBD2. V dropped 2 bases and J dropped 3; count of bases not matched to a gene: 10. Germline V lookup: CDR1 MDHEN, CDR2 SYDVKM. The CDR3 has 18 amino acids. CDR3 DNA: TGTGCCAGCAGTTTAATACTAGCGGGAGAGTATCGTACAGATACGCAGTATTTT. Residues: CASSLILAGEYRTDTQYF.

This clone has a handful of counts. In nucleotides, the CDR3 is TGTGCCAGCAGCTTAGGCAACCCATCACTCAATGAGCAGTTCTTC. Residues: CASSLGNPSLNEQFF. This rearrangement joins TRBV11-2 to TRBJ2-1; no clear D. The CDR3 is made up of 15 amino acids. V was pared by 1 base and J by 6 bases, with 13 bases between. In germline, CDR1 is SGHAT, CDR2 FQNNGV. The full variable domain, completed using reference TRBV11-2 and TRBJ2-1, is EAGVAQSPRYKIIEKRQSVAFWCNPISGHATLYWYQQILGQGPKLLIQFQNNGVVDDSQLPKDRFSAERLKGVDSTLKIQPAKLEDSAVYLCASSLGNPSLNEQFFGPGTRLTVL.

The rearrangement links TRBV6-1 to TRBJ1-2; TRBD1 agrees at 9 bases. The CDR3 runs 15 residues. The germline gives CDR1 MNHNS, CDR2 SASEGT. V lost 2 bases to trimming and J lost 5 bases; unmatched junction nucleotides: 6. The CDR3 protein is CASSETTGGAYGYTF. The CDR3 bases are TGTGCCAGCAGTGAAACGACAGGGGGGGCTTATGGCTACACCTTC.

The chain joins TRBV9 to TRBJ1-2; D unresolved. Germline V lookup: CDR1 SGDLS, CDR2 YYNGEE. CDR3 size: 15 residues. Trimming cost V 0 bases and J 0 bases, with 9 bases left between them. The CDR3 coding sequence is TGTGCCAGCAGCGTAGTTGTCAGTCCTAACTATGGCTACACCTTC. This encodes CASSVVVSPNYGYTF.

The rearrangement links TRBV7-9 to TRBJ2-7, with TRBD1 as a possible D gene (6 bases). CDR1 is SEHNR, CDR2 FQNEAQ, per germline (reference sequence). The CDR3 sequence is 12 residues long. Trimming cost V 11 bases and J 7 bases, with 18 bases left between them. CDR3 amino acids: CAGGTNSGEQYF. CDR3 DNA: TGTGCCGGTGGGACAAACTCGGGGGAGCAGTACTTC. Supplemented by reference TRBV7-9 and TRBJ2-7, the full variable domain reads DTGVSQNPRHKITKRGQNVTFRCDPISEHNRLYWYRQTLGQGPEFLTYFQNEAQLEKSRLLSDRFSAERPKGSFSTLEIQRTEQGDSAMYLCAGGTNSGEQYFGPGTRLTVT.

The V and J genes are TRBV7-3 and TRBJ2-1, with no clear D. The CDR3 is 13 residues long. Trimming removed 0 bases from V and 4 bases from J, with 4 bases in between. Per the germline V gene, CDR1 is SGHTA and CDR2 is FQGTGA. The CDR3 bases are TGTGCCAGCAGCTTAACGGCATACAATGAGCAGTTCTTC. Translation: CASSLTAYNEQFF.

V gene TRBV4-1 combines with J gene TRBJ2-7, with D unclear. The CDR3 has 18 residues. V shed 0 bases and J shed 3 bases, with 21 bases lying between them. CDR1 and CDR2 from the germline V gene are MGHRA and YSYEKL. The CDR3 spells CASSQEIKPALAVYEQYF. CDR3 nucleotide sequence: TGCGCCAGCAGCCAAGAAATTAAACCCGCCCTGGCCGTCTACGAGCAGTACTTC.

The J gene is TRBJ2-3, the V gene TRBV5-5, with 11 bases identical to TRBD2. The V gene end was trimmed by 4 bases and the J gene end by 7 bases; junction bases not matched to a gene: 11. The CDR3 length is 16 residues. Germline V gives CDR1 SGHKS, CDR2 YYEKEE (reference sequence). CDR3 protein: CASSTDSGRAGNTQYF. CDR3 nucleotide sequence: TGTGCCAGCAGCACAGATAGCGGGAGGGCCGGGAATACGCAGTATTTT.

The count of this clone is one. The chain joins TRBV4-3 to TRBJ1-3; D is possibly TRBD1 (6 bases). Germline CDR1 LGHNA, CDR2 YSLEER. The CDR3 totals 14 residues. V lost 3 bases to trimming and J lost 4 bases, with 10 bases between them. For the CDR3, the DNA is TGCGCCAGCAGCCAGGGGGCGCCGGGAAACACCATATATTTT. It translates to CASSQGAPGNTIYF.